The 18 T cell receptor beta chains below all came from one sample that was sequenced in a study of T cell repertoires in cytomegalovirus infection. TCRdb re-called the reads with MiXCR, one entry per CDR3 protein. The sample records around 100,000 distinct CDR3 sequences, about 15% being singletons. Material: PBMCs. The source is a human donor in good health (CMV status not recorded). Some clones in this sample may be carry-over from other donors' samples.

This clonotype was counted many times. The rearrangement links TRBV7-2 to TRBJ2-3; no clear D. Germline V gene sequence: CDR1 SGHTA, CDR2 FQGNSA. V shed 1 base and J shed 2 bases, with 4 bases lying between them. The CDR3 consists of 13 residues. DNA for the CDR3: TGTGCCAGCAGCTTAGGGTTCACAGATACGCAGTATTTT. The encoded protein is CASSLGFTDTQYF.

This clonotype showed up many times. The genes are TRBV7-6 and TRBJ2-6; possible D gene TRBD2, 5 bases. Germline CDR1 reads SGHVS; CDR2 reads FNYEAQ. The CDR3 has 14 residues. V was shortened by 5 bases and J by 4 bases, with 9 bases between the two germline ends. This chain's CDR3 is CASSPGGGANVLTF. The CDR3, as DNA: TGTGCCAGCAGCCCTGGCGGGGGGGCCAACGTCCTGACTTTC.

This clonotype was counted between two and nine times. The CDR3 loop reads CASTSGYEQYF. CDR3 DNA sequence: TGTGCCAGCACGTCAGGTTACGAGCAGTACTTC. This sequence joins TRBV11-2 and TRBJ2-7; D is uncertain. Germline-derived CDR1 and CDR2 are SGHAT and FQNNGV. The germline V and J ends were trimmed by 7 bases and 4 bases, with 8 bases remaining between them. This CDR3 is 11 amino acids long.

This clonotype occurred many times. The chain links TRBV20-1 to TRBJ2-1, with TRBD2 matching over 11 bases. The CDR3 loop spans 14 amino acids. V was clipped by 1 base and J by 10 bases; unmatched bases: 6. The V gene's germline CDR1 is DFQATT and CDR2 SNEGSKA (reference sequence). CDR3 DNA: TGCAGTGCTAGAGTTAGCGGGGGGGCTAAGGAGCAGTTCTTC. Its translation: CSARVSGGAKEQFF.

The rearrangement links TRBV28 to TRBJ1-1; D remains unclear. The CDR3 has 10 residues. Germline CDR1 and CDR2: MDHEN and SYDVKM. Trimming shortened V by 4 bases and J by 8 bases, and 5 bases separated the two germline ends. The CDR3 DNA follows: TGTGCCAGCAGTTCATGGGAAGCTTTCTTT. Protein product: CASSSWEAFF.

The table lists this clonotype with many counts. The J gene is TRBJ2-3, the V gene TRBV7-6, with D perhaps given as TRBD1 or TRBD2 (6 bases each). V was pared by 1 base and J by 6 bases, with 11 bases between. The CDR3 sequence is 14 residues long. The germline V gene has CDR1 SGHVS and CDR2 FNYEAQ. CDR3 in amino acids: CASSLVGGGDTQYF. The CDR3 DNA is TGTGCCAGCAGCTTAGTCGGGGGCGGTGATACGCAGTATTTT.

This chain links TRBV20-1 with TRBJ2-6; no definite D call. Germline lookup yields CDR1 DFQATT and CDR2 SNEGSKA (reference sequence). V gave up 5 bases and J gave up 0 bases, with 8 bases separating them. The CDR3 extends over 14 amino acids. The CDR3 DNA sequence: TGCAGTGCTGAGCAGGCCTCTGGGGCCAACGTCCTGACTTTC. This translates into CSAEQASGANVLTF.

The gene calls are TRBV19 and TRBJ1-1; 8 bases are shared with TRBD1. The CDR3 runs 16 residues. The germline CDR1 and CDR2 sequences are LNHDA and SQIVND (reference sequence). Losses at the gene ends were 8 bases for V and 5 bases for J; bases not matched to a gene: 16. As DNA, the CDR3 is TGTGCCAGTTTCTATAGTGACAGGGGACGAGGGACTGAAGCTTTCTTT. This codes for CASFYSDRGRGTEAFF.

The chain uses TRBV6-5 and TRBJ2-3; D gene uncertain. The CDR3 is 15 residues long. Germline values: CDR1 MNHEY, CDR2 SVGAGI. Trimming cost V 0 bases and J 2 bases, with 9 bases left between them. The CDR3 region is CASSYSLAVTDTQYF. DNA of the CDR3: TGTGCCAGCAGTTACTCCTTGGCAGTCACAGATACGCAGTATTTT.

This clonotype rates as medium-sized (0.01 to 0.1%). The chain employs TRBV7-2 and TRBJ1-2; D perhaps matches TRBD1 (5 bases). Trimming left V 5 bases short and J 4 bases short, with 17 bases between. The CDR3 is made up of 15 amino acids. Germline V gene data show CDR1 as SGHTA and CDR2 as FQGNSA. This CDR3 is CASSHPSRVGYGYTF. As DNA, the CDR3 is TGTGCCAGCAGCCACCCCTCCAGGGTCGGCTATGGCTACACCTTC.

This clonotype was detected a few times. The chain combines TRBV11-1 with TRBJ2-3; 9 nucleotides line up with TRBD2. This CDR3 has 17 amino acids. The trim removed 3 bases at V and 0 bases at J, leaving 7 bases unmatched. From germline, CDR1 is SGHAT and CDR2 FQDESV (reference sequence). As DNA, the CDR3 is TGTGCCAGCAGCTTCCGTAGCGGGGGTACTAGCACAGATACGCAGTATTTT. This sequence encodes CASSFRSGGTSTDTQYF.

This clonotype was seen at least ten times. The V call is TRBV12-3 or TRBV12-4, the J call TRBJ1-1; D call uncertain. This CDR3 is 12 amino acids long. Trimming took off 4 bases at V and 2 bases at J, with 5 bases between the two ends. The CDR3 reads CASSSHNTEAFF. As DNA, the CDR3 is TGTGCCAGCAGTTCCCATAACACTGAAGCTTTCTTT.

This clonotype showed up many times. The V gene is TRBV7-9, the J gene TRBJ2-7; D gene uncertain. The CDR3 is 15 residues long. Trimming left V 6 bases short and J 0 bases short, with 15 bases between. Per germline, CDR1 SEHNR and CDR2 FQNEAQ (reference sequence). The CDR3, as DNA: TGTGCCAGCAGTCAGACGGCCAGCTTCTCCTACGAGCAGTACTTC. Encoded protein: CASSQTASFSYEQYF.

The gene calls are TRBV12-3 or TRBV12-4 and TRBJ1-5, with TRBD1 as a possible D gene (6 bases). The V and J ends lost 5 bases and 6 bases respectively, with 14 bases between them. The CDR3 consists of 14 residues. CDR3 bases: TGTGCCAGCAGTGTAGGGGGGGGTGTTCAGCCCCAGCATTTT. Its translation: CASSVGGGVQPQHF.

This clonotype was found many times. This rearrangement joins TRBV7-3 to TRBJ2-3; 7 bases line up with TRBD2. The germline gives CDR1 SGHTA, CDR2 FQGTGA. This CDR3 is 17 amino acids long. The V gene end was trimmed by 2 bases and the J gene end by 2 bases; junction bases not matched to a gene: 10. CDR3 in DNA: TGTGCCAGCAGCTTACGAGGTTCTAGCGGTCTCACAGATACGCAGTATTTT. The encoded protein is CASSLRGSSGLTDTQYF.

This clonotype appeared many times. This sequence joins TRBV29-1 and TRBJ1-1; 8 nucleotides line up with TRBD1. Germline V gene sequence: CDR1 SQVTM, CDR2 ANQGSEA. The CDR3 covers 14 residues. After removal of 7 bases from V and 10 bases from J, the junction contained 17 bases not matched to a gene. The CDR3 DNA reads as TGCAGCGCGACACCCGGACAGGGCGAAGTACCAGCTTTCTTT. This gives the protein CSATPGQGEVPAFF.

This clonotype was seen at least ten times. The genes are TRBV7-2 and TRBJ2-7; 8 nucleotides agree with TRBD1. Germline loops: CDR1 SGHTA, CDR2 FQGNSA. Trimming at V came to 8 bases and at J to 7 bases, leaving 10 bases not matched to a gene. This CDR3 is built from 13 residues. The CDR3 sequence: CASGLGQGEEQYF. For the CDR3, the DNA is TGTGCCAGCGGTTTAGGACAGGGAGAAGAGCAGTACTTC.

This clonotype has a count of ten or more. The gene calls are TRBV6-6 and TRBJ2-2; the D is unclear. The V and J ends lost 7 bases and 0 bases respectively, with 15 bases between them. CDR3 length equals 16 residues. The germline CDR1 and CDR2 sequences are MNHNY and SVGAGI (reference sequence). CDR3 protein: CASILSGEANTGELFF. In DNA, the CDR3 is TGTGCCAGCATCCTAAGTGGAGAGGCGAACACCGGGGAGCTGTTTTTT.